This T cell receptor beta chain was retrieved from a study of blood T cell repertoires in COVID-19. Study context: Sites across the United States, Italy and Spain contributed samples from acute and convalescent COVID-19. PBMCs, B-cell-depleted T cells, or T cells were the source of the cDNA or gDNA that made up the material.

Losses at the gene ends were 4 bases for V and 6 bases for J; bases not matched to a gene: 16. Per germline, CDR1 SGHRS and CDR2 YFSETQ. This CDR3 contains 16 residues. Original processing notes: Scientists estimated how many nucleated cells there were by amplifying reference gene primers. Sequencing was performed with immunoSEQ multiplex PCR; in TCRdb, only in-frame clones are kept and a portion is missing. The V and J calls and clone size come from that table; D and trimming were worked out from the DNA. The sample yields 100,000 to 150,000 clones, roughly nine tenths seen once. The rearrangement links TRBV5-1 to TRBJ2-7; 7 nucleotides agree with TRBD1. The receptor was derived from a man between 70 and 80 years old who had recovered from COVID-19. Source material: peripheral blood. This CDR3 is CASSPVVDRVVREQYF. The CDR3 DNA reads TGCGCCAGCAGCCCGGTGGTTGACAGGGTGGTCCGCGAGCAGTACTTC.